This T cell receptor (beta chain) came from a study of T cell responses to AZD1222 COVID-19 vaccine. This CDR3 comprises 17 residues. V was shortened by 1 base and J by 4 bases, with 19 bases between the two germline ends. The germline CDR1 and CDR2 sequences are KGHSH and LQKENI. Method: immunoSEQ multiplex PCR; TCRdb's copy keeps in-frame clones and lacks some. The sample holds 70,000 to 95,000 clones; around 90% are singletons and the top ten take about 1.3%. The receptor was derived from an adult who received the AZD1222 COVID-19 vaccine. This chain joins TRBV18 and TRBJ2-5; TRBD1 might be the D (7 bases). Sample: peripheral blood, taken 28 days after the second AZD1222 dose. The CDR3 DNA follows: TGTGCCAGCTCACCACGCGTACAGGGGTCCGGGAGAGAGACCCAGTACTTC. It codes for CASSPRVQGSGRETQYF. Complete variable domain (other parts from reference TRBV18 and TRBJ2-5): NAGVMQNPRHLVRRRGQEARLRCSPMKGHSHVYWYRQLPEEGLKFMVYLQKENIIDESGMPKERFSAEFPKEGPSILRIQQVVRGDSAAYFCASSPRVQGSGRETQYFGPGTRLLVL.